A few counts support the clone carrying this T cell receptor beta chain. Its antigen is undetermined. The CDR3 runs to 15 residues. V gave up 4 bases and J gave up 5 bases, with 18 bases separating them. This record comes from a study of identical twins. Overall study findings and caveats: Conclusions relied on cross-sectional statistical analysis, not following the same donors.

Carrying unique molecular identifiers, the cDNA also gained a universal primer site through template switching. TCRdb analysed the 5' RACE reads with MiXCR anew, one entry per CDR3 protein. The sample has about 690,000 distinct CDR3 sequences, around 5.7% seen once. The source is a man between 18 and 35 years old in good health. V gene TRBV12-3 or TRBV12-4 combines with J gene TRBJ2-7, with D unresolved. Sequenced sample: naive T cells sorted from blood. The DNA for the CDR3 is TGTGCCAGCAGTTCTTGGTACGGTTCATCCGACGAGCAGTACTTC. It translates to CASSSWYGSSDEQYF.